This TCR beta chain was identified during a study of vaccination and CD4 T cells after COVID-19. About the research overall: Overlapping peptides of the spike proteins of SARS-CoV-2, HCoV-NL63, HCoV-OC43 and HCoV-229E were used for cell stimulation.

Germline-derived CDR1 and CDR2 are MGHRA and YSYEKL. The CDR3 has 16 amino acids. V was clipped by 0 bases and J by 8 bases, with 19 bases between them. Treatment reported: approximately nine-day PBMC culture with coronavirus spike peptide pools or control peptides (ViraFEST assay). Negative-selection isolation of CD4+ T cells was performed after 9 to 11 days of culture. Turning to this clonotype: What it binds is not known.

The Oncomine TCR Beta short-read assay sequenced DNA from cultured CD4+ T cells. TCRdb re-analysed the PCR reads in MiXCR, keeping a single row per CDR3 protein. The sample contains approximately 17,000 distinct CDR3 sequences, more than 45% of which appear only once. This receptor was taken from a human donor who had recovered from COVID-19. The sequences come from CD4+ T cells from blood, cultured in vitro, collected before SARS-CoV-2 vaccination. The rearrangement links TRBV4-1 to TRBJ1-2; maybe TRBD1 (6 bases). The CDR3 loop reads CASSQESTGHLRGYTF. CDR3 coding DNA: TGCGCCAGCAGCCAAGAGTCCACGGGACACCTCCGAGGCTACACCTTC.